The 8 T cell receptor beta chains presented below share a single source sample, sequenced in a study of shared clonotypes between healthy human individuals. TCRdb's copy holds only in-frame clones and misses some; the assay was immunoSEQ multiplex PCR. The sample shows about 700,000 clones, less than 85% of them seen only once. The sequencing input was memory CD4+ T cells sorted from blood. The subset: CD45RA-negative fraction. These receptors were obtained from a woman aged 30 to 39 in good health.

The chain uses TRBV10-2 and TRBJ2-5; D is ambiguous. From germline, CDR1 is WSHSY and CDR2 SAAADI. V was cut by 0 bases and J by 7 bases, with 6 bases left in between. This CDR3 has 12 amino acids. The CDR3 sequence: CASSESSGTQYF. In DNA, the CDR3 is TGCGCCAGCAGTGAGTCGAGTGGGACCCAGTACTTC.

The chain employs TRBV18 and TRBJ2-2, with no clear D. Per germline, CDR1 KGHSH and CDR2 LQKENI. The CDR3 runs 17 residues. Trimming pared 2 bases from V and 2 bases from J, leaving 15 bases between. This chain's CDR3 is CASSPLSGSANTGELFF. In DNA, the CDR3 is TGTGCCAGCTCACCATTATCGGGTTCGGCTAACACCGGGGAGCTGTTTTTT.

The chain is built from TRBV11-3 and TRBJ1-2, with unresolved D. In germline, CDR1 is SGHNT, CDR2 YENEEA. V lost 1 base, J lost 0 bases, and 9 bases lay in between. The CDR3 runs 15 residues. CDR3 nucleotides: TGTGCCAGCAGCTTAGCGGGCAGGACTAACTATGGCTACACCTTC. This codes for CASSLAGRTNYGYTF.

J is TRBJ2-7 and V is TRBV2, with D perhaps matching TRBD1 or TRBD2 (5 bases each). The V and J ends lost 8 bases and 2 bases respectively, with 19 bases between them. This CDR3 has 15 amino acids. Germline loops: CDR1 SNHLY, CDR2 FYNNEI. CDR3 DNA: TGTGCCAGCGAGATCGGGACCGCGGCAACCTACGAGCAGTACTTC. Residues: CASEIGTAATYEQYF. The whole variable domain, remainder taken from reference TRBV2 and TRBJ2-7, is EPEVTQTPSHQVTQMGQEVILRCVPISNHLYFYWYRQILGQKVEFLVSFYNNEISEKSEIFDDQFSVERPDGSNFTLKIRSTKLEDSAMYFCASEIGTAATYEQYFGPGTRLTVT.

The rearrangement joins TRBV11-1 to TRBJ2-1; 8 bases are a match to TRBD2. This CDR3 comprises 14 residues. Germline trimming cut 4 bases from V and 5 bases from J; bases unmatched to any gene: 4. Germline CDR1 is SGHAT and CDR2 is FQDESV (reference sequence). Here the CDR3 reads CASSSREGDNEQFF. CDR3 sequence (DNA): TGTGCCAGCAGCTCCCGGGAGGGGGACAATGAGCAGTTCTTC.

The chain uses TRBV30 and TRBJ2-5; 8 bases are shared with TRBD2. With the DNA end fitting TRBJ2-7 better, the J assignment may be wrong. The germline V gene encodes CDR1 GTSNPN and CDR2 SVGIG (reference sequence). This CDR3 has 14 residues. The CDR3 sequence is CAWKGGLGKYEQYF. The CDR3, as DNA: TGTGCCTGGAAGGGGGGACTAGGGAAGTACGAGCAGTACTTC.

This clone was detected only a few times. The V and J genes are TRBV7-9 and TRBJ2-5, with 11 bases that match TRBD1. V was pared by 8 bases and J by 7 bases, with 9 bases of the junction left unmatched. The length of the CDR3 is 14 residues. CDR1 SEHNR and CDR2 FQNEAQ come from the germline V gene (reference sequence). CDR3 protein: CASRDRGNYGTQYF. In DNA form, the CDR3 reads TGTGCCAGCCGGGACAGGGGGAATTACGGGACCCAGTACTTC.

The chain joins TRBV11-2 to TRBJ2-7; weak D call: TRBD1 (6 bases). The CDR3 runs to 12 residues. V was pared by 11 bases and J by 3 bases, with 14 bases between. CDR1 is SGHAT and CDR2 is FQNNGV in the germline V gene. The CDR3 loop is CASRRGNYEQYF. CDR3 nucleotide sequence: TGTGCCTCTCGCAGGGGCAACTACGAGCAGTACTTC.